This T cell receptor (beta chain) is drawn from a study of control samples from healthy donors and cancer patients. Libraries were prepared by immunoSEQ multiplex PCR; TCRdb keeps only in-frame clonotypes and omits some of them. The sample carries roughly 130,000 clones, just under 95% recorded once. The V end was cut by 6 bases, the J end by 0 bases, with 12 bases between. CDR3 size: 15 residues. From germline, CDR1 is MNHEY and CDR2 SVGAGI. The material sequenced was PBMCs. This receptor was identified in a man between 60 and 70 years old with colorectal cancer. The genes are TRBV6-5 and TRBJ1-3; D may be TRBD1 (5 bases). The CDR3 region is CASRGTEHSGNTIYF. The CDR3 DNA reads TGTGCCAGCAGGGGGACGGAACACTCTGGAAACACCATATATTTT.